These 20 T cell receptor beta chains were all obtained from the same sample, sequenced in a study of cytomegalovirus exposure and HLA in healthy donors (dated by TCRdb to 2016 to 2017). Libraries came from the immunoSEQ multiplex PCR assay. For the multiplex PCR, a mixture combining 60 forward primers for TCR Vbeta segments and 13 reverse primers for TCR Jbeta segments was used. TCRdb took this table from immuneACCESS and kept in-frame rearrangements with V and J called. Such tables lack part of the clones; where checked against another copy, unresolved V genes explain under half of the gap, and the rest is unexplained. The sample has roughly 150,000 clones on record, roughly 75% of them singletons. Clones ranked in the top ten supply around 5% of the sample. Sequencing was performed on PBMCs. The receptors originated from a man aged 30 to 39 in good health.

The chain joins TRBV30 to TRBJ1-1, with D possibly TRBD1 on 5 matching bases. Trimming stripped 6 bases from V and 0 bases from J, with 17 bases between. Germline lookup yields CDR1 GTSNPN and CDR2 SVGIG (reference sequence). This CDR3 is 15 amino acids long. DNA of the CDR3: TGTGCCTGCCGGCAGGGAAAAAGGATGAACACTGAAGCTTTCTTT. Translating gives CACRQGKRMNTEAFF. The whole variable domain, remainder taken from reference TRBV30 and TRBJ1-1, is SQTIHQWPATLVQPVGSPLSLECTVEGTSNPNLYWYRQAAGRGLQLLFYSVGIGQISSEVPQNLSASRPQDRQFILSSKKLLLSDSGFYLCACRQGKRMNTEAFFGQGTRLTVV.

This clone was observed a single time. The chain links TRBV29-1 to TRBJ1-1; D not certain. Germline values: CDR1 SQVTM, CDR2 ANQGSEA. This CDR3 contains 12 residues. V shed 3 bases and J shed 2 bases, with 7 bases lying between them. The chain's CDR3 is CSVEGKNTEAFF. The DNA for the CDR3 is TGCAGCGTTGAGGGCAAAAACACTGAAGCTTTCTTT.

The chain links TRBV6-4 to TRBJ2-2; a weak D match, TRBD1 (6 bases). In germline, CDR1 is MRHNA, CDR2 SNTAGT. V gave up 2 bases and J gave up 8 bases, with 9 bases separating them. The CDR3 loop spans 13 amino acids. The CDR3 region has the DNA TGTGCCAGCAGTGACCGAGGACAGGGGGAGCTGTTTTTT. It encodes CASSDRGQGELFF.

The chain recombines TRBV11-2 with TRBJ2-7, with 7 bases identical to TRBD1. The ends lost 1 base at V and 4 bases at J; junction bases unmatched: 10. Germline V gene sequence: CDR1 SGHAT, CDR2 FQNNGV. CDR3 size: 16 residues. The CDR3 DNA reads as TGTGCCAGCAGCTTAGGTCCGGGACAGTCCCGATACGAGCAGTACTTC. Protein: CASSLGPGQSRYEQYF.

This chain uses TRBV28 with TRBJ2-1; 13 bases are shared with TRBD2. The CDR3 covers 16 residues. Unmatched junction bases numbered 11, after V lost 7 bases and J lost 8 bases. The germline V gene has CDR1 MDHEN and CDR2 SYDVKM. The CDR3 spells CASNQRTSGRVDEQFF. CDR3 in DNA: TGTGCCAGCAACCAAAGGACTAGCGGGAGAGTCGATGAGCAGTTCTTC. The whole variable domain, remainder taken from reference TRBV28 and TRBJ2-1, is DVKVTQSSRYLVKRTGEKVFLECVQDMDHENMFWYRQDPGLGLRLIYFSYDVKMKEKGDIPEGYSVSREKKERFSLILESASTNQTSMYLCASNQRTSGRVDEQFFGPGTRLTVL.

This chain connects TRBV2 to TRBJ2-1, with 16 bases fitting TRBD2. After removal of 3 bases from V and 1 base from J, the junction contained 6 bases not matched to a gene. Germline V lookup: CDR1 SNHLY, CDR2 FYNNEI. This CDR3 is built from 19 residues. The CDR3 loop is CASSELGLAGGTSYNEQFF. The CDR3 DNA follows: TGTGCCAGCAGTGAGTTGGGACTAGCGGGAGGGACGTCCTACAATGAGCAGTTCTTC.

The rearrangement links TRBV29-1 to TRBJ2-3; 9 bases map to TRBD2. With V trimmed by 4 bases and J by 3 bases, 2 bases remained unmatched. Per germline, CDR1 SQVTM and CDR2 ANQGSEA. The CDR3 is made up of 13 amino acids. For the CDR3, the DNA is TGCAGCGTTGCTAGCGGGATGACAGATACGCAGTATTTT. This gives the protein CSVASGMTDTQYF.

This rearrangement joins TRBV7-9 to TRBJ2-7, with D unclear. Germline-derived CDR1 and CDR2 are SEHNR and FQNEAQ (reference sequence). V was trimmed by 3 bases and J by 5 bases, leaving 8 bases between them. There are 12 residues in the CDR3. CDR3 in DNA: TGTGCCAGCAGCTTCTCTAGGCACGAGCAGTACTTC. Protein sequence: CASSFSRHEQYF. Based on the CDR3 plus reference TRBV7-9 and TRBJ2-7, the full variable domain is DTGVSQNPRHKITKRGQNVTFRCDPISEHNRLYWYRQTLGQGPEFLTYFQNEAQLEKSRLLSDRFSAERPKGSFSTLEIQRTEQGDSAMYLCASSFSRHEQYFGPGTRLTVT.

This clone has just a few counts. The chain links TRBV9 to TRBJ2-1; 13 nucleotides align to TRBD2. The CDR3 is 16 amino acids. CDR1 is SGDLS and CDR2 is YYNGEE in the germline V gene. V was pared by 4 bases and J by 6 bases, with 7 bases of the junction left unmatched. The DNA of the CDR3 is TGTGCCAGCAGCCTAAGTGGACTAGCGGGAGCCAATGAGCAGTTCTTC. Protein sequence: CASSLSGLAGANEQFF.

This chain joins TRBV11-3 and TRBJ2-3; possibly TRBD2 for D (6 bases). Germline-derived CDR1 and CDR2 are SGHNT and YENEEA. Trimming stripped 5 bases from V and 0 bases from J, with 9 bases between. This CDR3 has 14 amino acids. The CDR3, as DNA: TGTGCCAGCAGCCCGGAGGGCAGCACAGATACGCAGTATTTT. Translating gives CASSPEGSTDTQYF.

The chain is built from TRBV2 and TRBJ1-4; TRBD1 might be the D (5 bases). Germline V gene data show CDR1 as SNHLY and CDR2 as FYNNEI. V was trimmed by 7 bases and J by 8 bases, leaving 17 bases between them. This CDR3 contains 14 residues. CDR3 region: CASTVSGMGEKLFF. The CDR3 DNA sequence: TGTGCCAGCACTGTGTCAGGGATGGGAGAAAAACTGTTTTTT.

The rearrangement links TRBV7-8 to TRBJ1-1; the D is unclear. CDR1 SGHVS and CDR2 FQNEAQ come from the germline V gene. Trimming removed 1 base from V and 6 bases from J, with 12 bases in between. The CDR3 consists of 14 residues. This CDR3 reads CASSLETNVAEAFF. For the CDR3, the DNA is TGTGCCAGCAGCTTAGAAACTAATGTGGCTGAAGCTTTCTTT.

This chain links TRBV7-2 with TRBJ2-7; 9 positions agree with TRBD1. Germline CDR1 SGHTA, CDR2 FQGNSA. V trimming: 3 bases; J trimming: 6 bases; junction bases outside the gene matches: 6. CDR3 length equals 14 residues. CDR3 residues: CASSLLGQGLEQYF. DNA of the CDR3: TGTGCCAGCAGCTTGTTGGGACAGGGTCTCGAGCAGTACTTC.

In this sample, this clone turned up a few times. CDR3 region: CASRASGSETQYF. CDR3 sequence (DNA): TGTGCCAGTAGAGCTAGCGGGAGCGAGACCCAGTACTTC. The chain uses TRBV19 and TRBJ2-5, with 10 positions matching TRBD2. Looked up from germline, CDR1 is LNHDA and CDR2 is SQIVND (reference sequence). The CDR3 length is 13 residues. J gave up 5 bases and V 6 bases, and 3 bases lay outside the gene matches.

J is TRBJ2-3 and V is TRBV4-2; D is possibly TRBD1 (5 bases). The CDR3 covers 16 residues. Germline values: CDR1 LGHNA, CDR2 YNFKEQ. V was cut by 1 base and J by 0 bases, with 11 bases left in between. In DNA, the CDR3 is TGTGCCAGCAGCCAAGGTAATGGGGCTAGCACAGATACGCAGTATTTT. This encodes CASSQGNGASTDTQYF.

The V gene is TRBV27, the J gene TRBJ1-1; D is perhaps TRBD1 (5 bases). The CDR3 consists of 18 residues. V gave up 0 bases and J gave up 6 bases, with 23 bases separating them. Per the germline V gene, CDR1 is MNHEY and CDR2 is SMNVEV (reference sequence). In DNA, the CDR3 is TGTGCCAGCAGTTTATCGAGGACCGGGGGGGGGTGGGGCCCTGAAGCTTTCTTT. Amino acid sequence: CASSLSRTGGGWGPEAFF.

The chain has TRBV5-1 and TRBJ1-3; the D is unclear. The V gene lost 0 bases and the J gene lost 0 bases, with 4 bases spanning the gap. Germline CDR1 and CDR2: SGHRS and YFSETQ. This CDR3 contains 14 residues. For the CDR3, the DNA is TGCGCCAGCAGCTTGGGAGACTCTGGAAACACCATATATTTT. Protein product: CASSLGDSGNTIYF.

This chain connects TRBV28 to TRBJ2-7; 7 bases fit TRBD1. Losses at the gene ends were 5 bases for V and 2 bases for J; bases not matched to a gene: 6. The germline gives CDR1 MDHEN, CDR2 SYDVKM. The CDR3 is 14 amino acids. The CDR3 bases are TGTGCCAGCAGTCCGGGACAGTCCCCCTACGAGCAGTACTTC. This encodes CASSPGQSPYEQYF.

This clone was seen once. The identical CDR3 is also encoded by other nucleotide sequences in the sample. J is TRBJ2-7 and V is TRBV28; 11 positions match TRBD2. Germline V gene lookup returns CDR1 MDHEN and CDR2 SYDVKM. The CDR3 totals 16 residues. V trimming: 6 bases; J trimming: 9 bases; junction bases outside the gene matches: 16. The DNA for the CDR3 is TGTGCCAGCAGCCCCACGGGACTAGCGGCAGCTACGGGGCAGTACTTC. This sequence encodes CASSPTGLAAATGQYF.

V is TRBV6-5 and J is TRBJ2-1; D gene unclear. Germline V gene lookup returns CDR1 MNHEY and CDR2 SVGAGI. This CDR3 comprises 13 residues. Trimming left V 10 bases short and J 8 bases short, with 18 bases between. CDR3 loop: CATLPRSLDEQFF. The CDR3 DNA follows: TGTGCCACCCTACCGCGCTCTTTGGATGAGCAGTTCTTC.